This TCR beta chain was sequenced in a study of identical twins (dated by TCRdb to 2016 to 2017). Regarding the complete study: To test whether fetal clonotypes persist, the study used deep sequencing on TCR alpha and beta repertoires from monozygotic twins, unrelated adults of various ages, and cord blood. To rule out contamination, the twin experiments were replicated at different times with different library preparation protocols.

Library creation used 5' RACE. Instrument on record: Illumina HiSeq 2000. Template switching introduced a universal primer binding site; the final cDNA contained a unique molecular identifier, enabling accurate counting of TCR cDNA molecules. First-strand cDNA for TCR alpha and beta chains was synthesized from specific primers in the conserved constant-segment region. To control for contamination, every cDNA library carried two barcodes: a SMART-Mk sample barcode plus Illumina barcodes. TruSeq adapter sequences and Illumina sample barcodes were added in two successive PCR steps. TCR alpha and beta cDNA libraries were sequenced on the Illumina HiSeq platform with custom primers. In the paper's pipeline: Unique molecular identifiers were extracted from raw reads with MiGEC, and CDR3 positions were determined with MiXCR. For each individual, recombination models were inferred using an EM algorithm with the repgenHMM and IGoR tools. The tcR package in R was used for shared clonotype analysis, with sharing normalized by the product of cloneset sizes. To study raw recombination without the effects of thymic and clonal selection, out-of-frame nonproductive sequences were analyzed. Using fastp trimming at Q25 and MiXCR clonotype assembly, TCRdb reanalyzed the public sequencing data and kept in-frame beta chains. Entries that share a CDR3 protein sequence are merged under the most common genes and DNA. These V and J calls are TCRdb output, not the study's own analysis. The sample table contains around 550,000 distinct CDR3 sequences; only one count was recorded for approximately 14% of them. Less than 0.5% of the sample lies in the top ten.

All donors were healthy Caucasians. The twin cohort comprised three pairs of female monozygotic twins, all aged about 18 to 30 years. Positive isolation kits from Invitrogen were used to isolate CD4+ and CD8+ T cell populations. A note on this clonotype: Its antigen target is currently unknown. Base-call qualities are not available, and no considerably larger clone is one nucleotide away.

What the study reported, not specific to this receptor: Recombination models systematically underestimated out-of-frame TCR alpha sharing in monozygotic twins but agreed with sharing between unrelated individuals. Zero-insertion analyses could be partly confounded by invariant T cells such as MAIT and iNKT, though diverse VJ usage argued against such confounding for most clonotypes. Excess twin sharing in beta out-of-frame sequences was weaker because fewer shared sequences lowered the signal-to-noise ratio. Abundant cord blood beta clonotypes carried fewer insertions; young adult naive repertoires showed a weaker similar trend, while memory repertoires showed none. Because the same donors could not be followed over many years, the conclusions relied on cross-sectional statistical analysis. Compared with coincidental sharing between unrelated individuals, out-of-frame TCR alpha sequences shared between twins had an excess of sequences with low generation probability.

These data also formed part of another study, on yellow fever vaccine responses in identical twins. That second report states: The T cell response to vaccination in identical twins was reported by the authors to appear partly convergent and partly personalized. In the study, vaccine-responding T cell clones were precisely tracked in identical twins.

The sample comprised CD4+ T cells sorted from blood. This TCR came from a woman in her late teens or twenties in good health.

Here the CDR3 is given as CAISELAGHAYNEQFF. The nucleotides are TGTGCCATCAGTGAGTTGGCAGGGCATGCCTACAATGAGCAGTTCTTC. The rearranged chain carries TRBV10-3 and TRBJ2-1; TRBD1 could be the D gene, as 5 bases match. The CDR3 numbers 16 residues from cysteine through phenylalanine. CDR3 DNA only is kept here, 48 bases in frame from base 1. From a lookup of the germline V gene, CDR1 and CDR2 are ENHRY and SYGVKD. A distance of 12 bases separates the germline ends of V and J, which lose 1 base and 2 bases respectively.